This TCR beta chain came from a study of blood T cell repertoires in COVID-19. In this sample, this clone turned up many times. The CDR3 runs 16 residues. Germline CDR1 is SGDLS and CDR2 is YYNGEE. Trimming took 3 bases from V and 1 from J; bases not matched to a gene: 1. Here immunoSEQ multiplex PCR was the method, and the copy in TCRdb shows in-frame clones only, minus some. The data show under 100,000 clones, around four fifths seen once. The receptor's source is a man aged 55 to 70 with COVID-19, enrolled during active disease. V is TRBV9 and J is TRBJ1-6; TRBD1 matches 10 bases. The sample taken for sequencing was peripheral blood. CDR3 amino acids: CASSGQGASYNSPLHF. The CDR3 DNA reads as TGTGCCAGCAGCGGACAGGGGGCATCCTATAATTCACCCCTCCACTTT. Drawing the rest from reference TRBV9 and TRBJ1-6, the complete variable domain is DSGVTQTPKHLITATGQRVTLRCSPRSGDLSVYWYQQSLDQGLQFLIQYYNGEERAKGNILERFSAQQFPDLHSELNLSSLELGDSALYFCASSGQGASYNSPLHFGNGTRLTVT.